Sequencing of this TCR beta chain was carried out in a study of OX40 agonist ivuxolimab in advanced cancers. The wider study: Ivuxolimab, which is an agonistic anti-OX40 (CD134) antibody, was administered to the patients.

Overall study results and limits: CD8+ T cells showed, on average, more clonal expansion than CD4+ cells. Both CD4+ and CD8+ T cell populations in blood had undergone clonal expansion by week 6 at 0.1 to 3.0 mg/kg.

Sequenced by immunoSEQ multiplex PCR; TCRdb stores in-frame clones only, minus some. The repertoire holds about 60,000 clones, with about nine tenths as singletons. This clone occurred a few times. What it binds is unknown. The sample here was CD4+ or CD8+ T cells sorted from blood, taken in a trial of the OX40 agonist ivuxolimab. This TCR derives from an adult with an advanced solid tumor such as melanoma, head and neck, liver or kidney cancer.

The CDR3 DNA sequence: TGTGCCAGCAGTCCCGTACAGGGGAACTATGGCTACACCTTC. Translated, it gives CASSPVQGNYGYTF. The chain uses TRBV11-2 and TRBJ1-2; 7 bases line up with TRBD1. This CDR3 contains 14 residues. Trimming removed 6 bases from V and 2 bases from J; junction bases left unmatched: 6. The germline CDR1 and CDR2 sequences are SGHAT and FQNNGV.